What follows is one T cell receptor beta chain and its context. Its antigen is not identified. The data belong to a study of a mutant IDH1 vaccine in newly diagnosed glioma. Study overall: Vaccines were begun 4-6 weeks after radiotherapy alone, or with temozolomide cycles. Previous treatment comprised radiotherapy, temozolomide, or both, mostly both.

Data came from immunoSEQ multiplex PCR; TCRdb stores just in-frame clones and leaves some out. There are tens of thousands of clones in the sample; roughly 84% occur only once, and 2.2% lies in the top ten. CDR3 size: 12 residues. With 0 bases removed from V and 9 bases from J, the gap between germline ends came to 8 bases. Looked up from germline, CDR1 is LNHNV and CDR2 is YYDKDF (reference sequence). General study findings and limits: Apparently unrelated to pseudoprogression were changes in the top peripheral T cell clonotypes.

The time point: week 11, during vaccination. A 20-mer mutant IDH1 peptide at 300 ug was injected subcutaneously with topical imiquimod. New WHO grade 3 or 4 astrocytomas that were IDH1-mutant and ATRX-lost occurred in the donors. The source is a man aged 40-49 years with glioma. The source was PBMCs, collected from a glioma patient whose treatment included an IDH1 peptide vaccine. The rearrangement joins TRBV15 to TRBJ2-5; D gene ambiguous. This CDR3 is CATSRDHEAQYF. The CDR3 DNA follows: TGTGCCACCAGCAGAGATCACGAGGCCCAGTACTTC.